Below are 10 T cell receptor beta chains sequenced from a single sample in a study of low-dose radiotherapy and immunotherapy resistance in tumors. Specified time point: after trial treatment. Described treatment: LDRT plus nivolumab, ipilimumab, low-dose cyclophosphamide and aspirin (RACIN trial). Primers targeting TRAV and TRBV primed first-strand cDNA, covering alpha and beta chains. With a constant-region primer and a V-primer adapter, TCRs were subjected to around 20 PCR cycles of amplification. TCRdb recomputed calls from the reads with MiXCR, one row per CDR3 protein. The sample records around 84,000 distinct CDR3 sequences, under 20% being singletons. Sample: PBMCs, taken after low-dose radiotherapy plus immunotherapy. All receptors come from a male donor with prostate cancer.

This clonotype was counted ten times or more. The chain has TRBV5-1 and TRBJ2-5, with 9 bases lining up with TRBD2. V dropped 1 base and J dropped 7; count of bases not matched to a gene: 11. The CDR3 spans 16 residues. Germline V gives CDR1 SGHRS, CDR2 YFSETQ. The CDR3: CASSLSAGGLGGTQYF. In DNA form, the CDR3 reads TGCGCCAGCAGCTTGTCAGCGGGAGGCCTAGGCGGGACCCAGTACTTC.

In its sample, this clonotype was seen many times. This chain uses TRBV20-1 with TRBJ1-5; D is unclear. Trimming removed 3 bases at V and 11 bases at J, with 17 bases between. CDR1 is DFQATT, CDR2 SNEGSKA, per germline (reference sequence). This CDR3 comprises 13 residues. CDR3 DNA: TGCAGTGCTAGTAATCAGCCCCAGATCGCCCAGCATTTT. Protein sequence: CSASNQPQIAQHF.

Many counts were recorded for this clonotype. CDR3 nucleotides: TGTGCCAGCAGCGCGACCCCTTCCCCATATGGCTACACCTTC. Translation gives CASSATPSPYGYTF. V and J are TRBV7-2 and TRBJ1-2; D call uncertain. This CDR3 contains 14 residues. Trimming left V 5 bases short and J 5 bases short, with 15 bases between. Germline values: CDR1 SGHTA, CDR2 FQGNSA. Variable domain in full (rest from reference TRBV7-2 and TRBJ1-2): GAGVSQSPSNKVTEKGKDVELRCDPISGHTALYWYRQSLGQGLEFLIYFQGNSAPDKSGLPSDRFSAERTGGSVSTLTIQRTQQEDSAVYLCASSATPSPYGYTFGSGTRLTVV.

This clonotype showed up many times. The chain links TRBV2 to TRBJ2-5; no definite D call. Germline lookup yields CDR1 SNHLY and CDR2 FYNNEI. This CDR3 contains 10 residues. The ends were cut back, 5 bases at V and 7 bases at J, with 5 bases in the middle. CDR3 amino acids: CASSYGTQYF. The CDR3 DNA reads TGTGCCAGCAGTTATGGGACCCAGTACTTC.

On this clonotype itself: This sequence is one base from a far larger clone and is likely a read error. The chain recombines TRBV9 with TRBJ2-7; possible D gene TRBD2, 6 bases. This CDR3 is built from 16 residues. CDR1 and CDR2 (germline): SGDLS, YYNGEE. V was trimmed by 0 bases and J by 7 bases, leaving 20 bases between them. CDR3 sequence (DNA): TGTGCCAGCAGCGTAGTCGCTACCGGAGGGTACAATGAGCAGTACTTC. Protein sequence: CASSVVATGGYNEQYF.

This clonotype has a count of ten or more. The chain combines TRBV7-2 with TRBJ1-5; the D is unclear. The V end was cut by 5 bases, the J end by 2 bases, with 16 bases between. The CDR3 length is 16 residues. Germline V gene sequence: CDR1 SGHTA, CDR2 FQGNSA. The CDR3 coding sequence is TGTGCCAGCAGCCCTATGATCCTAAGAGGCAATCAGCCCCAGCATTTT. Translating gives CASSPMILRGNQPQHF. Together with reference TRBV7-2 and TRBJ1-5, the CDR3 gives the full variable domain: GAGVSQSPSNKVTEKGKDVELRCDPISGHTALYWYRQSLGQGLEFLIYFQGNSAPDKSGLPSDRFSAERTGGSVSTLTIQRTQQEDSAVYLCASSPMILRGNQPQHFGDGTRLSIL.

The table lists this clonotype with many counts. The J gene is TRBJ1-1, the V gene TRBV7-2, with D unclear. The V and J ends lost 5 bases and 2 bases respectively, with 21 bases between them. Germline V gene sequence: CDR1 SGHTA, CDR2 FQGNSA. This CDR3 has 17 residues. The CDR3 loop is CASSLSEGGRSNTEAFF. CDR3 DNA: TGTGCCAGCAGCCTCTCTGAGGGCGGCCGATCTAACACTGAAGCTTTCTTT.

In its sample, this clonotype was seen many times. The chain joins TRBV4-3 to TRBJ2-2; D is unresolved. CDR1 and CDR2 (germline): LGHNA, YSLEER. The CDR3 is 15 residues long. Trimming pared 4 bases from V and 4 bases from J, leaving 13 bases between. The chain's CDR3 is CASSPSVGGTGELFF. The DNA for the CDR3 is TGCGCCAGCAGCCCTTCAGTTGGTGGCACCGGGGAGCTGTTTTTT.

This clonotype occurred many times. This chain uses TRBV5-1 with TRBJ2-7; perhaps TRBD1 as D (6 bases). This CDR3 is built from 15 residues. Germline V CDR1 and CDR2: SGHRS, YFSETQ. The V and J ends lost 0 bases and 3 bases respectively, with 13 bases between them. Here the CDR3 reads CASSLGQAGIYEQYF. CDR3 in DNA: TGCGCCAGCAGCTTGGGACAGGCTGGGATCTACGAGCAGTACTTC.

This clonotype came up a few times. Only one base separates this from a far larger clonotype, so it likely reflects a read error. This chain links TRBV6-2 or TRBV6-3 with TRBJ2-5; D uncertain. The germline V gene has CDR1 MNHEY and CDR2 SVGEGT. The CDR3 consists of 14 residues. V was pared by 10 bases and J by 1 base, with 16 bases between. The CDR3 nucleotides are TGTGCCATCACCCAATCAGCCCCCCAAGAGACCCAGTACTTC. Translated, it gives CAITQSAPQETQYF.